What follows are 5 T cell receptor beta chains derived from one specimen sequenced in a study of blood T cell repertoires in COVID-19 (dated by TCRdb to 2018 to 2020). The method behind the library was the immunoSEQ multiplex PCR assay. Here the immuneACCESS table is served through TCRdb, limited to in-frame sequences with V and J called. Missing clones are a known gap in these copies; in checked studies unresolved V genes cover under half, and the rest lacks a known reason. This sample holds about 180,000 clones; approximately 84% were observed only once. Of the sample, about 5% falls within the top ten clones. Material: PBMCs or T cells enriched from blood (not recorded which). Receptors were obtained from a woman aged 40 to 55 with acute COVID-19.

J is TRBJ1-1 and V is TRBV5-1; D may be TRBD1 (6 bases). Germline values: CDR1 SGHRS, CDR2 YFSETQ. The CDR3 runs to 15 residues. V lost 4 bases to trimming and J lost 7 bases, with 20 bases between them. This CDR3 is CASSPPRGGLSEAFF. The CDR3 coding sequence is TGCGCCAGCAGCCCCCCCAGGGGTGGACTTAGTGAAGCTTTCTTT. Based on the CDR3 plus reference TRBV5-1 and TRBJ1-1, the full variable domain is KAGVTQTPRYLIKTRGQQVTLSCSPISGHRSVSWYQQTPGQGLQFLFEYFSETQRNKGNFPGRFSGRQFSNSRSEMNVSTLELGDSALYLCASSPPRGGLSEAFFGQGTRLTVV.

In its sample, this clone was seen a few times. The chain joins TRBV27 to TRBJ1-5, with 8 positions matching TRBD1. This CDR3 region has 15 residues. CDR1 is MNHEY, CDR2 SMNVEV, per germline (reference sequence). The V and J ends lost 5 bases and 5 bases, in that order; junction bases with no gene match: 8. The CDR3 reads CASSKTGAGDQPQHF. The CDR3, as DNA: TGTGCCAGCAGTAAGACAGGGGCAGGGGATCAGCCCCAGCATTTT.

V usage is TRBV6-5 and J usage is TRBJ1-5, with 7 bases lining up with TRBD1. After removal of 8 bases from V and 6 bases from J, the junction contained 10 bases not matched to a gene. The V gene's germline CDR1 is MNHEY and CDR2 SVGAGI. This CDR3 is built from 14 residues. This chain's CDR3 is CASVGQWGSQPQHF. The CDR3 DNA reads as TGTGCCAGCGTGGGACAGTGGGGAAGTCAGCCCCAGCATTTT.

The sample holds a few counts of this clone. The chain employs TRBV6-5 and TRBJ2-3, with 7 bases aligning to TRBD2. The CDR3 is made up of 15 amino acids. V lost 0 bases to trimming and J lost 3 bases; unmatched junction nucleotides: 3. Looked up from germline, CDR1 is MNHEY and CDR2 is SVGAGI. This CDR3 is CASSYSGRETDTQYF. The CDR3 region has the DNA TGTGCCAGCAGTTACTCAGGGCGGGAGACAGATACGCAGTATTTT.

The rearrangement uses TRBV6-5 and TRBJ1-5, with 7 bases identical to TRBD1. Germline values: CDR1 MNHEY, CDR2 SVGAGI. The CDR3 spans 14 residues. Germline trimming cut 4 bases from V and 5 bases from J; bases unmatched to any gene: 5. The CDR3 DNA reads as TGTGCCAGCAGTTCCAGGGACAGTTATCAGCCCCAGCATTTT. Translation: CASSSRDSYQPQHF.